What follows describes a single T cell receptor beta chain. Germline CDR1 is SGDLS and CDR2 is YYNGEE. This CDR3 contains 11 residues. The germline V and J ends were trimmed by 6 bases and 4 bases, with 5 bases remaining between them. The source of the sample is a study of blood T cells in healthy people across ages. The second PCR ran 7 to 11 cycles with a sample-barcoded 5' primer and J-beta primers. TCRdb analysed the 5' RACE reads with MiXCR anew, one entry per CDR3 protein. The sample contains roughly 800,000 distinct CDR3 sequences, about 37% of which appear only once. Sequencing was done on a sample of blood. This chain uses TRBV9 with TRBJ1-3; D unresolved. This clonotype was obtained from a man younger than 30 in good health. The DNA of the CDR3 is TGTGCCAGCAAGAGGGGAAACACCATATATTTT. It encodes CASKRGNTIYF.